This T cell receptor beta chain was profiled in a study of T cells in Graves' hyperthyroidism and ophthalmopathy. Study details: Once the initial diagnosis was made, peripheral blood was obtained before any treatment. Findings of the study overall: From stable hyperthyroidism, ophthalmopathy was set apart by a 13 V-J model.

This clonotype was observed at least ten times. Its antigen is not known. The diagnoses drew upon clinical symptoms, serum thyroxine and TRAb, thyroid ultrasound and orbital computed tomography. PBMCs stemmed from under 11 ml fresh peripheral blood. From RNA transcripts, TCR beta CDR3 regions were amplified. First-round RT-PCR of the TCR CDR3 relied on the HTBI primer set. MiXCR, applied by TCRdb to the multiplex PCR reads, yields one record per CDR3 protein. The table shows about 640,000 distinct CDR3 sequences, with more than 20% occurring only once. This TCR was sampled from a man aged 30 to 39 with Graves' ophthalmopathy. The sequenced sample consisted of blood.

This CDR3 is CASRYRGRNTEAFF. As DNA, the CDR3 is TGTGCCAGCAGATACAGGGGGAGGAACACTGAAGCTTTCTTT. The chain uses TRBV28 and TRBJ1-1; 8 bases map to TRBD1. J gave up 1 base and V 6 bases, and 4 bases lay outside the gene matches. Per germline, CDR1 MDHEN and CDR2 SYDVKM. This CDR3 is 14 amino acids long.